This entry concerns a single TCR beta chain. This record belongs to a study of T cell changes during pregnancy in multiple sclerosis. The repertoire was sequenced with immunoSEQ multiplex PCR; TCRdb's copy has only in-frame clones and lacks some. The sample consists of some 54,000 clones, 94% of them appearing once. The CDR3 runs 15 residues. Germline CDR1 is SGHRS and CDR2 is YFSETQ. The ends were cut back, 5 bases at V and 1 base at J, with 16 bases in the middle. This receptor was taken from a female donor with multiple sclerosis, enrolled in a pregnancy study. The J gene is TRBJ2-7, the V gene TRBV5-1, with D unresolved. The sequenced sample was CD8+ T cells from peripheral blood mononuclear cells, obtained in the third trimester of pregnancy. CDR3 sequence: CASRIGDAPSYEQYF. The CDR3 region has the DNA TGCGCCAGCAGGATCGGAGACGCCCCGTCCTACGAGCAGTACTTC.